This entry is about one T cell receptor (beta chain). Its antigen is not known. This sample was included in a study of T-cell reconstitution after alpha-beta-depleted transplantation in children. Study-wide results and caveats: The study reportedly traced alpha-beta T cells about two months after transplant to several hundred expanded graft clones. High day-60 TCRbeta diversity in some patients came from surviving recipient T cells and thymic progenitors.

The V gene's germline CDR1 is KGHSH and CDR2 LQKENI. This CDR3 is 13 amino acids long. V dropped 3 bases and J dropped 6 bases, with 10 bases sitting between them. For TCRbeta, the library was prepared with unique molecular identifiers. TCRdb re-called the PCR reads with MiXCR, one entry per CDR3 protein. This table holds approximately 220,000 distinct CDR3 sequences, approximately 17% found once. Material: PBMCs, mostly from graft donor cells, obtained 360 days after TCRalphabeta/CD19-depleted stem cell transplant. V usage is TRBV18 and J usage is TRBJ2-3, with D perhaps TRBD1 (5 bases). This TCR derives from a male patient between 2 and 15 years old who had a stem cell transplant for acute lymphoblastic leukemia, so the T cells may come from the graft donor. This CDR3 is CASSPDSSDTQYF. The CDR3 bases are TGTGCCAGCTCACCCGACAGTAGTGATACGCAGTATTTT.